This TCR beta chain was sequenced during a study of identical twins. Whole-study results and caveats: In drawing conclusions, the study used cross-sectional statistical analysis and did not follow the same donors.

The germline V gene encodes CDR1 MRHNA and CDR2 SNTAGT. V was clipped by 4 bases and J by 0 bases, with 6 bases between them. The CDR3 extends over 13 amino acids. TCRdb recomputed calls from the 5' RACE reads with MiXCR, one row per CDR3 protein. In the table there are approximately 490,000 distinct CDR3 sequences, under 25% of which are singletons. A note on this clonotype: Its antigen is unidentified.

The same data also went into a second study, on yellow fever vaccine responses in identical twins.

The sequenced material came from CD4+ T cells sorted from blood. The clonotype was recovered from a woman under 30 in good health. The chain has TRBV6-4 and TRBJ1-1; no firm D call. CDR3 region: CASSATVNTEAFF. CDR3 nucleotides: TGTGCCAGCAGTGCCACGGTGAACACTGAAGCTTTCTTT.